This passage covers 29 T cell receptor beta chains from one sample sequenced in a study of post-analysis software for immune sequencing data. Study-level points and caveats: Five or six TRBV segments, including TRBV5-6, TRBV5-1 and TRBV20-1, were more frequent in patients than controls.

These receptors have no known antigen. Unique molecular identifiers were built into the TCR beta cDNA libraries. Each CDR3 protein is one row after TCRdb ran MiXCR on the PCR reads. The sample includes 170,000 or so distinct CDR3 sequences, around 28% of them seen just once. The source material was blood. All receptors derive from a girl aged 5-17 years with multiple sclerosis.

As to this clonotype: Sequence at one end of the junction differs from germline and may be a read error. The genes are TRBV5-5 and TRBJ1-2; D uncertain. CDR1 is SGHKS, CDR2 YYEKEE, per germline (reference sequence). The CDR3 has 17 residues. Here the CDR3 reads CASSSLGGRRGNHGYTF. As DNA, the CDR3 is TGTGCCAGCAGCTCACTCGGAGGCCGGCGGGGTAACCATGGCTACACCTTC. The full variable domain, its missing parts supplied by reference TRBV5-5 and TRBJ1-2, is DAGVTQSPTHLIKTRGQQVTLRCSPISGHKSVSWYQQVLGQGPQFIFQYYEKEERGRGNFPDRFSARQFPNYSSELNVNALLLGDSALYLCASSSLGGRRGNHGYTFGSGTRLTVV.

The V and J genes are TRBV3-1 and TRBJ1-4; maybe TRBD1 (5 bases). Per germline, CDR1 LGHDT and CDR2 YNNKEL (reference sequence). V was clipped by 5 bases and J by 7 bases, with 8 bases between them. This CDR3 spans 12 amino acids. The CDR3 bases are TGTGCCAGCAGCGTCGGGGGTGAAAAACTGTTTTTT. Translated, it gives CASSVGGEKLFF.

This clonotype was seen a handful of times. The rearrangement uses TRBV5-1 and TRBJ2-5; 7 bases fit TRBD1. This CDR3 spans 15 amino acids. Germline trimming cut 0 bases from V and 3 bases from J; bases unmatched to any gene: 5. Per germline, CDR1 SGHRS and CDR2 YFSETQ. The CDR3 DNA reads as TGCGCCAGCAGCTTGGCCGGGACAGAAAAAGAGACCCAGTACTTC. This sequence encodes CASSLAGTEKETQYF.

This chain connects TRBV7-6 to TRBJ2-7; D unresolved. Germline V gene lookup returns CDR1 SGHVS and CDR2 FNYEAQ. CDR3 length equals 11 residues. V dropped 3 bases and J dropped 6 bases, with 6 bases sitting between them. CDR3 bases: TGTGCCAGCAGCTTTGGGGTCGAGCAGTACTTC. This codes for CASSFGVEQYF.

This clonotype has a count of ten or more. The chain couples TRBV6-2 or TRBV6-3 to TRBJ2-1; D unclear. This CDR3 comprises 11 residues. Between the trimmed V and J ends, which lost 5 bases and 12 bases, there was a span of 11 bases. Looked up from germline, CDR1 is MNHEY and CDR2 is SVGEGT. The CDR3 loop is CASSVGKLQFF. The CDR3 nucleotides read TGTGCCAGCAGTGTTGGGAAGTTGCAGTTCTTC.

To note about this clonotype: Just one base apart from a much larger clone, this may be a read error. The chain has TRBV5-1 and TRBJ1-2, with 9 bases aligning to TRBD1. The germline CDR1 and CDR2 sequences are SGHRS and YFSETQ. The V segment lost 3 bases and the J segment 1 base; nucleotides outside the gene matches: 4. This CDR3 is built from 15 residues. CDR3: CASSSGDRDNYGYTF. The CDR3 bases are TGCGCCAGCAGCTCGGGGGACAGGGATAACTATGGCTACACCTTC. Filled out from reference TRBV5-1 and TRBJ1-2, the complete variable domain reads KAGVTQTPRYLIKTRGQQVTLSCSPISGHRSVSWYQQTPGQGLQFLFEYFSETQRNKGNFPGRFSGRQFSNSRSEMNVSTLELGDSALYLCASSSGDRDNYGYTFGSGTRLTVV.

This clonotype was observed a few times. As DNA, the CDR3 is TGTGCCAGCAGCTTTAGCGGGAGGGTGGATACGCAGTATTTT. Protein product: CASSFSGRVDTQYF. The rearrangement uses TRBV7-2 and TRBJ2-3; the match to TRBD2 covers 11 bases. There are 14 residues in the CDR3. Per the germline V gene, CDR1 is SGHTA and CDR2 is FQGNSA. J gave up 6 bases and V 3 bases, and 2 bases lay outside the gene matches.

In regard to this clonotype: A clone one base away is much larger, so this may be a read error. V usage is TRBV27 and J usage is TRBJ2-1, with 14 positions matching TRBD2. The CDR3 consists of 17 residues. Germline V gene data show CDR1 as MNHEY and CDR2 as SMNVEV (reference sequence). CDR3 in amino acids: CAGSFAVGLAGGDEQFF. CDR3 bases: TGTGCCGGCAGTTTCGCCGTAGGACTAGCGGGAGGAGATGAGCAGTTCTTC.

On this clonotype itself: A read error may be the cause here, since a much bigger clone is one base away. CDR3 loop: CSAKDRDFYSEQFF. CDR3 in DNA: TGCAGTGCCAAGGACAGGGATTTTTACAGTGAGCAGTTCTTC. This chain links TRBV20-1 with TRBJ2-1; 8 nucleotides align to TRBD1. Germline CDR1 reads DFQATT; CDR2 reads SNEGSKA (reference sequence). This CDR3 spans 14 amino acids.

This clonotype was recorded many times. The chain links TRBV4-1 to TRBJ2-3; D not certain. The CDR3 extends over 15 amino acids. The V end lost 2 bases, the J end lost 6 bases, and 15 bases lay between the germline ends. The germline V gene encodes CDR1 MGHRA and CDR2 YSYEKL. CDR3 sequence: CASSQRPPPTDTQYF. The CDR3 DNA reads TGCGCCAGCAGCCAAAGGCCTCCTCCCACCGATACGCAGTATTTT.

The V gene is TRBV20-1, the J gene TRBJ2-2; D could derive from TRBD1 or TRBD2 (6 bases each). Germline V gene sequence: CDR1 DFQATT, CDR2 SNEGSKA (reference sequence). With 6 bases removed from V and 4 bases from J, the gap between germline ends came to 21 bases. This CDR3 region has 16 residues. In DNA form, the CDR3 reads TGCAGTGCCTTCTATGGGGGGCGCAAATCCACCGGGGAGCTGTTTTTT. It is translated as CSAFYGGRKSTGELFF.

Note on this clonotype: This may be a read error, as it is one base from a much larger clone. V gene TRBV10-2 combines with J gene TRBJ1-2; a possible D gene is TRBD1 (6 bases). The CDR3 runs 14 residues. CDR1 WSHSY and CDR2 SAAADI come from the germline V gene. The CDR3 sequence: CAGSSTQGANGYTF. DNA of the CDR3: TGCGCCGGCAGTTCTACACAGGGAGCGAATGGCTACACCTTC.

Only one count was recorded for this clonotype. This chain uses TRBV30 with TRBJ1-6; D call uncertain. V was cut by 0 bases and J by 3 bases, with 18 bases left in between. The CDR3 is 18 residues long. Germline V lookup: CDR1 GTSNPN, CDR2 SVGIG (reference sequence). This chain's CDR3 is CAWSVQSHMENYNSPLHF. For the CDR3, the DNA is TGTGCCTGGAGTGTACAGTCGCATATGGAAAACTATAATTCACCCCTCCACTTT.

About this clonotype: A read error may explain this, as a much larger clone is one base away. This chain joins TRBV7-3 and TRBJ2-1, with TRBD1 as a possible D gene (6 bases). The V gene lost 4 bases and the J gene lost 1 base, with 14 bases spanning the gap. Germline V gene data show CDR1 as SGHTA and CDR2 as FQGTGA. There are 16 residues in the CDR3. The CDR3 nucleotides are TGTGCCAGCAGCTCAGCAGGGGTGGGTTCCTACAATGAGCAGTTCTTC. This sequence encodes CASSSAGVGSYNEQFF.

V gene TRBV5-1 combines with J gene TRBJ2-7, with TRBD1 identical over 8 bases. Germline CDR1 reads SGHRS; CDR2 reads YFSETQ. The V segment lost 4 bases and the J segment 6 bases; nucleotides outside the gene matches: 15. CDR3 length: 16 amino acids. CDR3 loop: CASSPRTGSSYCEQYF. The CDR3 bases are TGCGCCAGCAGCCCCCGGACAGGGTCCAGCTACTGCGAGCAGTACTTC.

The chain combines TRBV10-1 with TRBJ1-2, with 7 bases fitting TRBD1. The V gene end was trimmed by 2 bases and the J gene end by 7 bases; junction bases not matched to a gene: 4. CDR1 and CDR2 (germline): WNHNN, SYGVQD (reference sequence). The CDR3 consists of 13 residues. Here the CDR3 reads CASSEDREVGYTF. In DNA form, the CDR3 reads TGCGCCAGCAGTGAGGACAGGGAGGTTGGCTACACCTTC.

This clonotype has at least ten counts. The V call is TRBV6-5, the J call TRBJ2-7; D gene uncertain. The CDR3 extends over 16 amino acids. The V end lost 0 bases, the J end lost 0 bases, and 12 bases lay between the germline ends. CDR1 is MNHEY, CDR2 SVGAGI, per germline. CDR3 in amino acids: CASSYSVRHSSYEQYF. The CDR3 DNA sequence: TGTGCCAGCAGTTACTCGGTCAGACATAGCTCCTACGAGCAGTACTTC.

There are many counts of this clonotype. The chain has TRBV12-3 or TRBV12-4 and TRBJ1-1; D gene ambiguous. The ends were cut back, 1 base at V and 7 bases at J, with 4 bases in the middle. The CDR3 consists of 11 residues. In DNA, the CDR3 is TGTGCCAGCAGTTTAGGGGATGAAGCTTTCTTT. This translates into CASSLGDEAFF.

This clonotype showed up just a few times. The chain couples TRBV5-1 to TRBJ1-1, with 7 positions matching TRBD1. CDR3 length equals 15 residues. The J segment lost 3 bases and the V segment lost 7 bases, leaving 12 bases of the junction unmatched. Per germline, CDR1 SGHRS and CDR2 YFSETQ. CDR3 loop: CASHRDSKWDTEAFF. In DNA, the CDR3 is TGCGCCAGCCACCGGGACAGCAAATGGGACACTGAAGCTTTCTTT.

There are many counts of this clonotype. The rearrangement links TRBV9 to TRBJ1-6, with D unresolved. V lost 0 bases and J lost 8, with 12 bases in between. The germline V gene encodes CDR1 SGDLS and CDR2 YYNGEE. CDR3 length equals 15 residues. CDR3 sequence (DNA): TGTGCCAGCAGCGTAGATGAGGGCGGAGATTCACCCCTCCACTTT. Protein sequence: CASSVDEGGDSPLHF.

This clonotype was seen repeatedly, ten times or more. This chain links TRBV10-3 with TRBJ2-4, with 9 positions matching TRBD1. V was clipped by 2 bases and J by 2 bases; unmatched bases: 7. Germline CDR1 is ENHRY and CDR2 is SYGVKD. This CDR3 comprises 17 residues. The CDR3 is CAISETTGGNTKNIQYF. The CDR3, as DNA: TGTGCCATCAGTGAGACTACAGGGGGCAATACCAAAAACATTCAGTACTTC.

This clonotype was picked up many times. The chain employs TRBV24-1 and TRBJ2-1; 16 bases are a match to TRBD2. Trimming removed 5 bases from V and 2 bases from J; junction bases left unmatched: 8. This CDR3 contains 19 residues. Germline V CDR1 and CDR2: KGHDR, SFDVKD. The CDR3 nucleotides are TGTGCCACCAGTGCCCCGGGACTAGCGGGAGGGTCAACCTACAATGAGCAGTTCTTC. Translated, it gives CATSAPGLAGGSTYNEQFF.

This clonotype occurred a few times. In DNA, the CDR3 is TGTGCCAGCAGTTGGCAGAAACTAGCTGGCAGCATTCAGTACTTC. Amino acid sequence: CASSWQKLAGSIQYF. The chain links TRBV6-2 or TRBV6-3 to TRBJ2-5; perhaps TRBD2 as D (6 bases). The end of the DNA is better explained by TRBJ2-4, so the J call may be wrong. Germline loops: CDR1 MNHEY, CDR2 SVGEGT. There are 15 residues in the CDR3.

V is TRBV5-1 and J is TRBJ2-3; D remains unclear. CDR3 size: 12 residues. Trimming pared 3 bases from V and 0 bases from J, leaving 2 bases between. The germline V gene encodes CDR1 SGHRS and CDR2 YFSETQ. The chain's CDR3 is CASSYSTDTQYF. The DNA for the CDR3 is TGCGCCAGCAGCTACAGCACAGATACGCAGTATTTT.

J is TRBJ2-4 and V is TRBV21-1; the table's D gene call, TRBD2, was not cross checked with the DNA. TRBV21-1 is shown as a pseudogene. The CDR3 has 16 residues. CDR3 sequence: CASSKPSGRAVNIQYF. The CDR3 bases are TGTGCCAGCAGCAAGCCCAGCGGGAGGGCTGTTAACATTCAGTACTTC.

The chain couples TRBV28 to TRBJ2-3; 12 nucleotides align to TRBD2. V shed 4 bases and J 7 bases; nucleotides not matched to a gene: 6. The CDR3 loop spans 15 amino acids. Per germline, CDR1 MDHEN and CDR2 SYDVKM. CDR3 DNA: TGTGCCAGCAGTTCCCTAGCGGGAGGGCCAAATACGCAGTATTTT. Translated: CASSSLAGGPNTQYF.

In regard to this clonotype: A read error is possible here, since a much larger clone lies one base away. The rearrangement links TRBV2 to TRBJ2-5, with a tentative D call TRBD1 (6 bases). The DNA end is more similar to TRBJ2-7, so the J call may be wrong. The CDR3 loop spans 16 amino acids. Germline assignment: CDR1 SNHLY and CDR2 FYNNEI. The CDR3 coding sequence is TGTGCCGGCAGCGATTCCCGACAGGTTAGACCCTACGAGCAGTACTTC. As protein: CAGSDSRQVRPYEQYF.

A few counts support this clonotype. At one end the junction does not follow the germline gene, possibly because of a read error. V usage is TRBV28 and J usage is TRBJ1-2; no clear D gene. This CDR3 has 14 amino acids. From germline, CDR1 is MDHEN and CDR2 SYDVKM. This CDR3 is CVSSPWMSNYGYTF. Written as DNA, the CDR3 is TGTGTCAGCAGTCCCTGGATGTCTAACTATGGCTACACCTTC.

There are many counts of this clonotype. The genes are TRBV7-2 and TRBJ2-1; maybe TRBD2 (5 bases). The germline CDR1 and CDR2 sequences are SGHTA and FQGNSA. This CDR3 comprises 12 residues. Trimming removed 5 bases from V and 10 bases from J, with 12 bases in between. The CDR3 loop is CASSVPRGEQFF. In DNA form, the CDR3 reads TGTGCCAGCAGCGTTCCCCGAGGGGAGCAGTTCTTC.